The 7 T cell receptor beta chains given below trace back to one sample, sequenced in a study of blood T cell repertoires in COVID-19. Only in-frame clones appear in the TCRdb table, and some are missing; sequencing was by immunoSEQ multiplex PCR. This repertoire shows around 84,000 clones, about 78% found once; its top ten account for 35% to 40%. What was sequenced was peripheral blood. These receptors were obtained from a man aged 55 to 69 with COVID-19, enrolled during active disease.

V and J are TRBV5-8 and TRBJ1-2; 9 positions match TRBD1. Trimming cost V 3 bases and J 3 bases; bases outside gene matches: 12. Germline assignment: CDR1 SGHTS and CDR2 YDEGEE. This CDR3 comprises 17 residues. CDR3 nucleotide sequence: TGTGCCAGCAGCTCGGGACAGGGTTTATTCGTGGACTATGGCTACACCTTC. This gives the protein CASSSGQGLFVDYGYTF.

In its sample, this clone was seen once. The chain joins TRBV12-1 to TRBJ1-4. TRBV12-1 is assigned pseudogene status. This CDR3 is 15 amino acids long. CDR3 region: CASSSQEGTNEKLFF. In nucleotides, the CDR3 is TGTGCCAGCAGCTCCCAGGAGGGAACTAATGAAAAACTGTTTTTT.

Concerning this clone itself: Distinct nucleotide sequences in the sample also encode this CDR3. The chain links TRBV4-3 to TRBJ1-4; D gene ambiguous. Germline assignment: CDR1 LGHNA and CDR2 YSLEER. The CDR3 has 14 residues. Trimming took off 0 bases at V and 7 bases at J, with 9 bases between the two ends. The CDR3 DNA sequence: TGCGCCAGCAGCCAAGACGGGGTTGGTGAAAAACTGTTTTTT. It specifies CASSQDGVGEKLFF.

Only one count was recorded for this clone. The rearrangement links TRBV7-3 to TRBJ2-1; D possibly corresponds to TRBD1 (5 bases). V gave up 3 bases and J gave up 1 base, with 10 bases separating them. Germline V gene lookup returns CDR1 SGHTA and CDR2 FQGTGA. CDR3 length: 15 residues. Here the CDR3 reads CASSLFQGSYNEQFF. The CDR3 DNA sequence: TGTGCCAGCAGCTTGTTTCAGGGATCCTACAATGAGCAGTTCTTC.

This clone was counted many times. Here the CDR3 DNA reads TGCGCCAGCAGCCAAGATGACAGGGGGATCGCTGAAGCTTTCTTT. Amino acid sequence: CASSQDDRGIAEAFF. J is TRBJ1-1 and V is TRBV4-1; 9 bases map to TRBD1. Germline V lookup: CDR1 MGHRA, CDR2 YSYEKL. There are 15 residues in the CDR3. After removal of 0 bases from V and 6 bases from J, the junction contained 5 bases not matched to a gene.

The CDR3 DNA sequence: TGTGCCACCAGTGACCCCTACAGGAACACTGAAGCTTTCTTT. It is translated as CATSDPYRNTEAFF. The genes are TRBV24-1 and TRBJ1-1; the D is unclear. The CDR3 has 14 amino acids. Trimming took off 4 bases at V and 1 base at J, with 9 bases between the two ends. Germline CDR1 KGHDR, CDR2 SFDVKD.

The genes are TRBV11-2 and TRBJ2-7; 7 nucleotides agree with TRBD2. V shed 10 bases, J shed 4 bases, and the junction held 10 bases outside the gene matches. Per the germline V gene, CDR1 is SGHAT and CDR2 is FQNNGV. This CDR3 contains 13 residues. The CDR3: CATRRLAEYEQYF. CDR3 DNA sequence: TGTGCCACCAGACGTCTAGCGGAGTACGAGCAGTACTTC.